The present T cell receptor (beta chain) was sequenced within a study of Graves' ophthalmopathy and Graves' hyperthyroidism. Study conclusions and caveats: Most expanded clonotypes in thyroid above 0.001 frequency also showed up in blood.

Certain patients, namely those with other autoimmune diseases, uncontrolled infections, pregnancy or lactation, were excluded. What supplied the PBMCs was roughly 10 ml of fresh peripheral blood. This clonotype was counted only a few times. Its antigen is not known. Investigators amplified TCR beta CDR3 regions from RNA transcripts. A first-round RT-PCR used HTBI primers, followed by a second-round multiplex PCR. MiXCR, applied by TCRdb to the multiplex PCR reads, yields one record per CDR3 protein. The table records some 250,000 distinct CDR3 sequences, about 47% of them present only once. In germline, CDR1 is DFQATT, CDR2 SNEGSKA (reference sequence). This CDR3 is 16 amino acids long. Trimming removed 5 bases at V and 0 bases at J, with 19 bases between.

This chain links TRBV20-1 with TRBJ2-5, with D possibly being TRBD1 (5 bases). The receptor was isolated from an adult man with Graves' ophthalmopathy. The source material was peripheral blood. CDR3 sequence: CSAPPLLRQYQETQYF. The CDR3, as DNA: TGCAGTGCTCCACCCCTCCTTAGACAGTACCAAGAGACCCAGTACTTC.